These 7 T cell receptor beta chains were sequenced from one sample in a study of response to subunit inactivated influenza vaccine. TCRdb ran MiXCR on the RT-PCR reads and lists one entry per CDR3 protein. The data contain hundreds of thousands of distinct CDR3 sequences, 13% to 15% of them singletons. The sample consisted of PBMCs from blood, taken less than 15 days before vaccination. Every receptor here comes from a man between 50 and 59 years old who received an inactivated influenza vaccine.

V usage is TRBV20-1 and J usage is TRBJ2-3, with 11 bases identical to TRBD2. V was clipped by 3 bases and J by 2 bases; unmatched bases: 4. CDR3 size: 15 residues. Germline V lookup: CDR1 DFQATT, CDR2 SNEGSKA (reference sequence). CDR3 nucleotides: TGCAGTGCTAGCTCGACTAGCGGGGTCACAGATACGCAGTATTTT. Amino acid sequence: CSASSTSGVTDTQYF.

There are many counts of this clonotype. The gene calls are TRBV12-3 or TRBV12-4 and TRBJ2-1, with 7 positions matching TRBD2. This CDR3 has 14 amino acids. V trimming: 8 bases; J trimming: 6 bases; junction bases outside the gene matches: 10. For the CDR3, the DNA is TGTGCCAGCTCCTCCACGGGGAGGGGCAATGAGCAGTTCTTC. Translating it yields CASSSTGRGNEQFF.

A few counts support this clonotype. The chain links TRBV7-2 to TRBJ2-5, with 10 bases identical to TRBD2. This CDR3 spans 15 amino acids. The trim removed 5 bases at V and 2 bases at J, leaving 5 bases unmatched. In germline, CDR1 is SGHTA, CDR2 FQGNSA. The CDR3 DNA reads as TGTGCCAGCAGCGCTAGCGGGGGCCATCAAGAGACCCAGTACTTC. Its protein is CASSASGGHQETQYF.

The rearrangement joins TRBV7-6 to TRBJ2-1, with 10 bases fitting TRBD2. From germline, CDR1 is SGHVS and CDR2 FNYEAQ. Trimming at V came to 3 bases and at J to 1 base, leaving 3 bases not matched to a gene. The CDR3 runs to 16 residues. CDR3 amino acids: CASSFLAGESYNEQFF. Written as DNA, the CDR3 is TGTGCCAGCAGCTTTCTAGCGGGAGAATCCTACAATGAGCAGTTCTTC.

The chain couples TRBV29-1 to TRBJ2-3; the match to TRBD2 covers 13 bases. CDR3 length equals 20 residues. Germline V gene lookup returns CDR1 SQVTM and CDR2 ANQGSEA. Trimming removed 3 bases from V and 0 bases from J; junction bases left unmatched: 15. The CDR3 loop reads CSVDPGLAGDYFYSTDTQYF. CDR3 DNA sequence: TGCAGCGTTGATCCCGGACTAGCGGGAGACTACTTTTATAGCACAGATACGCAGTATTTT.

Only a few counts were recorded for this clonotype. The chain links TRBV10-2 to TRBJ2-2; 9 nucleotides line up with TRBD1. V trimming: 7 bases; J trimming: 0 bases; junction bases outside the gene matches: 15. The CDR3 contains 19 residues. Germline CDR1 and CDR2: WSHSY and SAAADI. The DNA of the CDR3 is TGCGCCAGCATCCCAACCCGGACAGGGGAAGGGACGAACACCGGGGAGCTGTTTTTT. Encoded protein: CASIPTRTGEGTNTGELFF.

This clonotype has ten or more counts. The V gene is TRBV20-1, the J gene TRBJ2-2; D perhaps matches TRBD2 (5 bases). This CDR3 has 15 residues. Germline V gives CDR1 DFQATT, CDR2 SNEGSKA (reference sequence). The V end was cut by 1 base, the J end by 4 bases, with 13 bases between. CDR3 loop: CSARGDSVSTGELFF. The DNA of the CDR3 is TGCAGTGCTAGAGGAGATAGCGTGTCCACCGGGGAGCTGTTTTTT.